The 7 T cell receptor beta chains given below trace back to one sample, sequenced in a study of neurological immune-mediated disorders. One entry per CDR3 protein, called by TCRdb with MiXCR from the 5' RACE reads. The data contain about 55,000 distinct CDR3 sequences, 3% to 4% of them singletons. The sequencing sample was made of CD4+ T cells from blood. The receptor source for this set is a woman aged 35 to 49 with multiple sclerosis.

This clonotype was seen repeatedly, ten times or more. The chain recombines TRBV3-1 with TRBJ2-7; TRBD2 matches at 9 bases. V trimming: 1 base; J trimming: 5 bases; junction bases outside the gene matches: 9. The CDR3 has 16 residues. Germline V lookup: CDR1 LGHDT, CDR2 YNNKEL (reference sequence). The CDR3 region is CASSQVGLAEGDEQYF. The CDR3 DNA reads TGTGCCAGCAGCCAAGTGGGACTAGCTGAGGGGGACGAGCAGTACTTC.

This clonotype has ten or more counts. V gene TRBV27 combines with J gene TRBJ2-5; a possible D gene is TRBD1 (5 bases). The V end was cut by 5 bases, the J end by 4 bases, with 11 bases between. Germline CDR1 reads MNHEY; CDR2 reads SMNVEV (reference sequence). This CDR3 region has 13 residues. The CDR3 nucleotides read TGTGCCAGCAGTAAAGGGGTTCGAGAGACCCAGTACTTC. This gives the protein CASSKGVRETQYF.

The chain recombines TRBV7-6 with TRBJ2-5; unclear D gene. V shed 5 bases and J shed 7 bases, with 8 bases lying between them. CDR1 and CDR2 from the germline V gene are SGHVS and FNYEAQ. The CDR3 spans 11 residues. CDR3 protein: CASSPQVTQYF. The CDR3 region has the DNA TGTGCCAGCAGCCCCCAGGTGACCCAGTACTTC.

This clonotype was observed many times. CDR3 DNA: TGCAGCGTCCCCCGGACAGGGCAGAATGAGCAGTTCTTC. Translating gives CSVPRTGQNEQFF. The J gene is TRBJ2-1, the V gene TRBV29-1, with 8 positions matching TRBD1. Germline trimming cut 6 bases from V and 7 bases from J; bases unmatched to any gene: 8. Germline V gene lookup returns CDR1 SQVTM and CDR2 ANQGSEA. The length of the CDR3 is 13 residues.

There are a few counts of this clonotype. This rearrangement joins TRBV3-1 to TRBJ2-5; the match to TRBD2 covers 8 bases. The CDR3 runs to 17 residues. Germline V gives CDR1 LGHDT, CDR2 YNNKEL (reference sequence). J was trimmed by 4 bases and V by 2 bases; bases with no gene match: 12. CDR3 residues: CASSQRGSGVEGETQYF. Written as DNA, the CDR3 is TGTGCCAGCAGCCAAAGGGGTAGCGGGGTTGAGGGAGAGACCCAGTACTTC.

In this sample, this clonotype turned up many times. The chain is built from TRBV10-2 and TRBJ1-3; D gene unclear. The germline gives CDR1 WSHSY, CDR2 SAAADI. V lost 1 base to trimming and J lost 0 bases, with 7 bases between them. This CDR3 has 15 residues. The CDR3 is CASSEYTSSGNTIYF. The CDR3 DNA reads TGCGCCAGCAGTGAGTACACCAGCTCTGGAAACACCATATATTTT.

The table lists this clonotype with many counts. This chain joins TRBV6-6 and TRBJ1-2; 8 bases are shared with TRBD1. CDR1 is MNHNY, CDR2 SVGAGI, per germline (reference sequence). This CDR3 is 17 amino acids long. V trimming: 5 bases; J trimming: 0 bases; junction bases outside the gene matches: 11. This CDR3 is CASSQTGDLPPNYGYTF. Here the CDR3 DNA reads TGTGCCAGCAGTCAGACAGGGGACCTGCCCCCTAACTATGGCTACACCTTC.